This T cell receptor beta chain was sequenced for a study of CD8+ T cells in alopecia areata. Study-wide findings and caveats: When scalp samples are sequenced, resident alphabeta T cells of normal skin are also captured. TCR sharing across patients was less clear than in mice, possibly HLA-related.

V dropped 5 bases and J dropped 0 bases, with 5 bases sitting between them. The germline V gene has CDR1 DFQATT and CDR2 SNEGSKA (reference sequence). This CDR3 spans 11 amino acids. This clone turned up a few times. The antigen is undetermined. cDNA prepared by RNA extraction and subsequent reverse transcription served as the template for sequencing. TCRdb keeps only in-frame clones here, not all; method: immunoSEQ multiplex PCR. This sample has almost 35,000 clones, with approximately 58% found just once. Sequencing was performed on NKG2D-high CD8+ T cells sorted from blood. The receptor comes from a human donor with alopecia areata. V is TRBV20-1 and J is TRBJ2-7; D ambiguous. As DNA, the CDR3 is TGCAGTGCTTTCCGCTCCTACGAGCAGTACTTC. Translation gives CSAFRSYEQYF.